The 8 T cell receptor beta chains presented below share a single source sample, sequenced in a study of blood T cells in healthy people across ages. Sample-barcoded 5' priming and a J-beta primer mix drove a second PCR of about 6 to 12 cycles. TCRdb called the 5' RACE reads again in MiXCR, with one record for every CDR3 protein. In the table there are roughly 1,100,000 distinct CDR3 sequences, 20% to 25% of which are singletons. This sample also appeared in a second study, on T cells of mothers and their children.

The material sequenced was blood. The receptor set was obtained from a girl between 2 and 10 years old in good health.

This clonotype was detected a few times. The genes are TRBV29-1 and TRBJ2-1, with D perhaps TRBD1 or TRBD2 (5 bases each). The J call may be wrong; the DNA end is better matched by TRBJ2-7. The CDR3 totals 13 residues. The germline gives CDR1 SQVTM, CDR2 ANQGSEA. The CDR3 DNA is TGCAGCGTTTCCTTGGGGACCCTCTACGAGCAGTACTTC. It yields the protein CSVSLGTLYEQYF.

This clonotype has a handful of counts. The CDR3 protein is CASSPSWVVSETQYF. The DNA for the CDR3 is TGTGCCAGCTCACCCTCATGGGTAGTCTCCGAGACCCAGTACTTC. The rearrangement links TRBV18 to TRBJ2-5; D is unresolved. Trimming took off 3 bases at V and 5 bases at J, with 16 bases between the two ends. Germline CDR1 reads KGHSH; CDR2 reads LQKENI. The CDR3 is 15 residues long.

This clonotype has only a few counts. The V call is TRBV7-9, the J call TRBJ2-5; the D is unclear. The J call may be mistaken, given a closer DNA end match to TRBJ2-1. CDR1 is SEHNR and CDR2 is FQNEAQ in the germline V gene (reference sequence). The CDR3 runs 12 residues. CDR3 coding DNA: TGTGCCAGCAGCCATACAATTAATGAGCAGTTCTTC. As protein: CASSHTINEQFF.

In DNA form, the CDR3 reads TGTGCCAGCAGTTTAAGGATATCTGGGACCCAGTACTTC. It translates to CASSLRISGTQYF. The V gene is TRBV12-3 or TRBV12-4, the J gene TRBJ2-5; no clear D gene. V shed 2 bases and J shed 7 bases, with 11 bases lying between them. The CDR3 contains 13 residues.

This clonotype was counted between two and nine times. The V and J genes are TRBV6-2 or TRBV6-3 and TRBJ2-1; D remains ambiguous. Germline V gene sequence: CDR1 MNHEY, CDR2 SVGEGT. The length of the CDR3 is 15 residues. V lost 5 bases, J lost 0 bases, and 11 bases lay in between. CDR3 nucleotide sequence: TGTGCCAGCAGTGGAAGATTAGGCTCCTACAATGAGCAGTTCTTC. It translates to CASSGRLGSYNEQFF.

V gene TRBV27 combines with J gene TRBJ2-1, with D perhaps matching TRBD2 (7 bases). This CDR3 contains 16 residues. Germline V gene lookup returns CDR1 MNHEY and CDR2 SMNVEV (reference sequence). The V end lost 5 bases, the J end lost 2 bases, and 16 bases lay between the germline ends. CDR3 region: CASSLQGGTTYNEQFF. DNA for the CDR3: TGTGCCAGCAGTCTGCAAGGGGGGACTACCTACAATGAGCAGTTCTTC.

The chain is built from TRBV20-1 and TRBJ2-3; maybe TRBD2 (5 bases). CDR1 is DFQATT, CDR2 SNEGSKA, per germline (reference sequence). This CDR3 is built from 14 residues. V shed 1 base and J shed 5 bases, with 13 bases lying between them. The CDR3 sequence is CSARALGGGDTQYF. For the CDR3, the DNA is TGCAGTGCTAGAGCCCTAGGAGGTGGAGATACGCAGTATTTT.

The rearrangement joins TRBV29-1 to TRBJ2-5, with D perhaps TRBD1 (6 bases). Germline V gene data show CDR1 as SQVTM and CDR2 as ANQGSEA. The ends were cut back, 1 base at V and 11 bases at J, with 14 bases in the middle. The CDR3 has 12 amino acids. CDR3 in amino acids: CSVEGTVKVQYF. The CDR3 DNA is TGCAGCGTTGAAGGGACAGTCAAAGTGCAGTACTTC.